This T cell receptor (beta chain) was sequenced in a study of blood T cell repertoires in COVID-19. This clone was detected once. CDR3 length equals 13 residues. CDR1 is ENHRY, CDR2 SYGVKD, per germline. The V end was cut by 6 bases, the J end by 3 bases, with 11 bases between. Profiling relied on immunoSEQ multiplex PCR, and the TCRdb table lists in-frame clones only, not all of them. The sample has around 250,000 clones, about 84% seen once; the top ten hold 5% to 7%. The chain joins TRBV10-3 to TRBJ1-1, with D perhaps matching TRBD1 (6 bases). The sample was peripheral blood. The receptor's source is an elderly woman with COVID-19, enrolled during active disease. The DNA for the CDR3 is TGTGCCATCAGCCAGGGGTCGGACACTGAAGCTTTCTTT. As protein: CAISQGSDTEAFF.